These 18 T cell receptor beta chains share one sample of origin, sequenced in a study of cytomegalovirus exposure and HLA in healthy donors. Primers for the PCR totalled 60 Vbeta and 13 Jbeta. Sequencing was performed with immunoSEQ multiplex PCR; in TCRdb, only in-frame clones are kept and a portion is missing. This table has 250,000 or so clones, more than 75% appearing once. The sequencing sample was made of PBMCs. These receptors all stem from a human donor in good health.

This chain uses TRBV10-3 with TRBJ2-3, with TRBD2 matching over 11 bases. This CDR3 has 17 residues. J gave up 4 bases and V 2 bases, and 8 bases lay outside the gene matches. The germline CDR1 and CDR2 sequences are ENHRY and SYGVKD. The CDR3 region has the DNA TGTGCCATCAGTGAGGATAGTAGCGGGAGGGTAGCAGATACGCAGTATTTT. Translating it yields CAISEDSSGRVADTQYF.

This rearrangement joins TRBV19 to TRBJ2-6; tentative D call: TRBD2 (6 bases). V gave up 4 bases and J gave up 2 bases, with 12 bases separating them. This CDR3 is built from 16 residues. The V gene's germline CDR1 is LNHDA and CDR2 SQIVND (reference sequence). In nucleotides, the CDR3 is TGTGCCAGTAGTAGGGGGGACCTAGCTGGGGCCAACGTCCTGACTTTC. Residues: CASSRGDLAGANVLTF.

The rearrangement joins TRBV18 to TRBJ1-5; 9 bases are a match to TRBD1. This CDR3 has 17 amino acids. V lost 6 bases to trimming and J lost 4 bases; unmatched junction nucleotides: 13. Germline loops: CDR1 KGHSH, CDR2 LQKENI. The CDR3 loop reads CASSEARDRVLNQPQHF. As DNA, the CDR3 is TGTGCCAGCTCCGAAGCCCGGGACAGGGTCTTGAATCAGCCCCAGCATTTT.

This chain uses TRBV4-1 with TRBJ2-7; TRBD1 is a possible D gene (6 bases). Germline assignment: CDR1 MGHRA and CDR2 YSYEKL. This CDR3 region has 13 residues. V was shortened by 4 bases and J by 5 bases, with 12 bases between the two germline ends. The CDR3 reads CASSPGGYDEQYF. The CDR3 nucleotides read TGCGCCAGCAGCCCTGGGGGCTACGACGAGCAGTACTTC.

V and J are TRBV29-1 and TRBJ2-7; possible D gene TRBD2, 6 bases. The CDR3 runs to 13 residues. The germline V and J ends were trimmed by 4 bases and 4 bases, with 14 bases remaining between them. Germline values: CDR1 SQVTM, CDR2 ANQGSEA. CDR3 protein: CSVVPPGDYEQYF. CDR3 coding DNA: TGCAGCGTTGTCCCCCCGGGAGATTACGAGCAGTACTTC.

This chain links TRBV7-8 with TRBJ2-2; weak D call: TRBD1 (6 bases). The CDR3 is made up of 16 amino acids. Germline CDR1 SGHVS, CDR2 FQNEAQ. V was cut by 11 bases and J by 3 bases, with 22 bases left in between. The CDR3 loop reads CADGPAAKGDTGELFF. The CDR3 nucleotides are TGTGCCGATGGACCGGCGGCTAAGGGGGACACCGGGGAGCTGTTTTTT.

The rearrangement joins TRBV27 to TRBJ2-1; 9 nucleotides align to TRBD2. After removal of 2 bases from V and 6 bases from J, the junction contained 8 bases not matched to a gene. The CDR3 length is 16 residues. Germline values: CDR1 MNHEY, CDR2 SMNVEV (reference sequence). The CDR3 bases are TGTGCCAGCAGTTTAATAGCGGGAGTAGGAGTCAATGAGCAGTTCTTC. Translation: CASSLIAGVGVNEQFF.

The rearrangement links TRBV18 to TRBJ2-7, with 7 bases matching TRBD2. V lost 4 bases and J lost 1; bases outside the gene matches: 4. The germline CDR1 and CDR2 sequences are KGHSH and LQKENI. This CDR3 is built from 14 residues. The CDR3 region has the DNA TGTGCCAGCTCACGCGCGGGAGCGTCCTACGAGCAGTACTTC. Translation gives CASSRAGASYEQYF.

This clone has a single count. The chain couples TRBV5-1 to TRBJ1-1, with 9 nucleotides matching TRBD1. The CDR3 runs to 16 residues. V was pared by 3 bases and J by 5 bases, with 11 bases of the junction left unmatched. Germline V gene lookup returns CDR1 SGHRS and CDR2 YFSETQ. CDR3 sequence (DNA): TGCGCCAGCAGCTCCTGGGACAGGGATGCGCGGACTGAAGCTTTCTTT. Amino acid sequence: CASSSWDRDARTEAFF.

The chain uses TRBV2 and TRBJ2-7; tentative D call: TRBD1 (6 bases). CDR3 length: 13 amino acids. The V gene's germline CDR1 is SNHLY and CDR2 FYNNEI. Trimming stripped 6 bases from V and 1 base from J, with 10 bases between. The CDR3 sequence: CASRGAGSYEQYF. The CDR3 DNA sequence: TGTGCCAGCAGGGGGGCAGGTTCCTACGAGCAGTACTTC.

The genes are TRBV19 and TRBJ2-4; TRBD2 might be the D (6 bases). Germline V gives CDR1 LNHDA, CDR2 SQIVND (reference sequence). This CDR3 contains 15 residues. V was cut by 5 bases and J by 7 bases, with 18 bases left in between. The CDR3: CASSSGAAGKNIQYF. CDR3 DNA: TGTGCCAGTAGTTCCGGGGCCGCGGGGAAGAACATTCAGTACTTC.

This chain links TRBV5-4 with TRBJ2-3, with D possibly TRBD2 on 7 matching bases. There are 17 residues in the CDR3. The germline V and J ends were trimmed by 6 bases and 5 bases, with 25 bases remaining between them. The germline V gene encodes CDR1 SGHNT and CDR2 YYREEE (reference sequence). CDR3 bases: TGTGCCAGCACCATTGGGGGGGCGGGAGCGAACCGAGATACGCAGTATTTT. Amino acid sequence: CASTIGGAGANRDTQYF.

The CDR3 nucleotides are TGTGCCAGTAGTATATTACCACTAGCGGGAGAGTTCGGGGAGCTGTTTTTT. It encodes CASSILPLAGEFGELFF. The J gene is TRBJ2-2, the V gene TRBV19; 11 positions agree with TRBD2. The CDR3 totals 17 residues. Germline values: CDR1 LNHDA, CDR2 SQIVND (reference sequence). J lost 7 bases, V lost 2 bases, and 9 bases had no gene match.

This chain links TRBV10-1 with TRBJ2-3; 7 bases match TRBD2. The V gene's germline CDR1 is WNHNN and CDR2 SYGVQD (reference sequence). CDR3 length: 13 residues. J gave up 4 bases and V 2 bases, and 0 bases lay outside the gene matches. The CDR3 is CASSETSADTQYF. CDR3 nucleotide sequence: TGCGCCAGCAGTGAGACTAGCGCAGATACGCAGTATTTT.

This rearrangement joins TRBV19 to TRBJ2-2; TRBD1 agrees at 8 bases. The V gene end was trimmed by 6 bases and the J gene end by 5 bases; junction bases not matched to a gene: 8. This CDR3 has 15 amino acids. Germline V lookup: CDR1 LNHDA, CDR2 SQIVND (reference sequence). The CDR3 nucleotides are TGTGCCAGTAGCATCCAGGGGGCAGGGACCGGGGAGCTGTTTTTT. Its protein is CASSIQGAGTGELFF.

The CDR3 region has the DNA TGCGCCAGCAGCTTACAGGGACAACACTCCTACGAGCAGTACTTC. This translates into CASSLQGQHSYEQYF. The chain couples TRBV5-1 to TRBJ2-7; D may be TRBD1 (6 bases). The germline V and J ends were trimmed by 2 bases and 0 bases, with 12 bases remaining between them. In germline, CDR1 is SGHRS, CDR2 YFSETQ. This CDR3 has 15 amino acids. Full variable domain (missing parts from reference TRBV5-1 and TRBJ2-7): KAGVTQTPRYLIKTRGQQVTLSCSPISGHRSVSWYQQTPGQGLQFLFEYFSETQRNKGNFPGRFSGRQFSNSRSEMNVSTLELGDSALYLCASSLQGQHSYEQYFGPGTRLTVT.

A few counts support this clone. The chain recombines TRBV7-9 with TRBJ1-5, with 8 bases matching TRBD1. CDR1 is SEHNR, CDR2 FQNEAQ, per germline (reference sequence). The J segment lost 7 bases and the V segment lost 0 bases, leaving 5 bases of the junction unmatched. CDR3 size: 15 residues. The CDR3 bases are TGTGCCAGCAGCTTAGCCGGACAGGGTGTGCAGCCCCAGCATTTT. Translated: CASSLAGQGVQPQHF.

The rearrangement links TRBV6-1 to TRBJ2-1; TRBD1 might be the D (5 bases). The CDR3 runs to 12 residues. V lost 8 bases to trimming and J lost 8 bases, with 13 bases between them. CDR1 is MNHNS, CDR2 SASEGT, per germline. CDR3: CASLSRVDEQFF. The CDR3 DNA reads TGTGCCAGCTTAAGCAGGGTCGATGAGCAGTTCTTC.